Following are 2 T cell receptor beta chains from one sample sequenced in a study of identical twins. TCRdb re-analysed the 5' RACE reads in MiXCR, keeping a single row per CDR3 protein. Of about 450,000 distinct CDR3 sequences in the sample, 18% were seen once. Material: naive T cells sorted from blood. These TCRs come from a man between 45 and 60 years old in good health.

The V gene is TRBV20-1, the J gene TRBJ2-5; D may be TRBD2 (5 bases). The V end lost 6 bases, the J end lost 4 bases, and 21 bases lay between the germline ends. CDR3 length: 15 residues. The germline V gene encodes CDR1 DFQATT and CDR2 SNEGSKA (reference sequence). The CDR3 nucleotides read TGCAGTGCAAAGTCTCGGCCACGTCGGGGAGAGACCCAGTACTTC. Protein product: CSAKSRPRRGETQYF.

This clonotype was seen more than once but under ten times. CDR3 DNA sequence: TGTGCCAGCAGCCCACCCACGACAGGGGGCGATGAAAAACTGTTTTTT. As protein: CASSPPTTGGDEKLFF. The V and J genes are TRBV5-5 and TRBJ1-4; TRBD1 matches at 10 bases. The V and J ends lost 4 bases and 6 bases, in that order; junction bases with no gene match: 9. This CDR3 is built from 16 residues. The germline V gene encodes CDR1 SGHKS and CDR2 YYEKEE (reference sequence).